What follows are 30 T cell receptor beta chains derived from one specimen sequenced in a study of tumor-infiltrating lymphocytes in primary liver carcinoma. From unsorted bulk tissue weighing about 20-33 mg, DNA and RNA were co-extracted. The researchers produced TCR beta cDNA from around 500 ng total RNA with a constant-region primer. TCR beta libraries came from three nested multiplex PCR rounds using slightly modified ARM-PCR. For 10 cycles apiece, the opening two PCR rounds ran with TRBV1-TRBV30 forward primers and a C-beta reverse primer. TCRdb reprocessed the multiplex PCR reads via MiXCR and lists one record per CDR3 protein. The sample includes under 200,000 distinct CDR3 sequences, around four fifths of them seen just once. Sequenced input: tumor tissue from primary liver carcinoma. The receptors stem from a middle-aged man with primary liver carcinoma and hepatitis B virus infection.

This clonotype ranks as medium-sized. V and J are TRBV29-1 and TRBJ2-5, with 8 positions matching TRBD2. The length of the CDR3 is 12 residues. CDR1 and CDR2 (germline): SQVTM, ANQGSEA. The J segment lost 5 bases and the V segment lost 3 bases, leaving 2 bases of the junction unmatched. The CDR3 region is CSVDIAGETQYF. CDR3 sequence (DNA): TGCAGCGTTGACATAGCGGGGGAGACCCAGTACTTC.

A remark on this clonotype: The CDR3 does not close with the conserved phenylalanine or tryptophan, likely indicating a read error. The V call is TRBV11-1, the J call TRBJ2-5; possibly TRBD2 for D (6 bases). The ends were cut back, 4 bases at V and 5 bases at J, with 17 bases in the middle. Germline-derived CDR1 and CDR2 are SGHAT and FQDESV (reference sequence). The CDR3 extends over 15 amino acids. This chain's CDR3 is CASSSPVLAGETQYL. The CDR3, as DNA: TGTGCCAGCAGCTCCCCTGTACTAGCCGGTGAGACCCAGTACTTA.

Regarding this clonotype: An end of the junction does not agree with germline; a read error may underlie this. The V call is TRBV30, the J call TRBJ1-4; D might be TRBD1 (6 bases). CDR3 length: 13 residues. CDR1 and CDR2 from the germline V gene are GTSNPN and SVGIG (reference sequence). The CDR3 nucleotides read TGTGCCTGGAGTACGGGGGCTATTGAAAAACCGTTTTTT. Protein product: CAWSTGAIEKPFF.

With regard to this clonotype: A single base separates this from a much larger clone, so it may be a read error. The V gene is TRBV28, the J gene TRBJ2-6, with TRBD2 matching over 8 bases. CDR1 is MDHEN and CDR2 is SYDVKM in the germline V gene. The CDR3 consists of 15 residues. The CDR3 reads CASTGGNSEANVLTF. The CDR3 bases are TGTGCCAGCACGGGGGGGAACTCTGAGGCCAACGTCCTGACTTTC.

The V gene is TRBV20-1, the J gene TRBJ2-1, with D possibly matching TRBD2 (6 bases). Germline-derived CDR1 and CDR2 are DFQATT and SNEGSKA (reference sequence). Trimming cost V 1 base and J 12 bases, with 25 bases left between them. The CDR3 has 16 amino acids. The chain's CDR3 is CSARAPGPAGFYGQFF. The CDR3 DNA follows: TGCAGTGCTAGAGCTCCGGGACCAGCGGGTTTTTATGGGCAGTTCTTC.

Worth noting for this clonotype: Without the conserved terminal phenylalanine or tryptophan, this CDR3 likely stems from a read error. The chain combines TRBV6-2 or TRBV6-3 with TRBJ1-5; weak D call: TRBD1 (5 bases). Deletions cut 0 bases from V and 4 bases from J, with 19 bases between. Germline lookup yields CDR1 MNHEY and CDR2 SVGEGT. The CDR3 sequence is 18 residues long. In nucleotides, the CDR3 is TGTGCCAGCAGTTACTCCCGGGACGGTTATATAAGGAATCAGCCCCAGCATCTT. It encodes CASSYSRDGYIRNQPQHL.

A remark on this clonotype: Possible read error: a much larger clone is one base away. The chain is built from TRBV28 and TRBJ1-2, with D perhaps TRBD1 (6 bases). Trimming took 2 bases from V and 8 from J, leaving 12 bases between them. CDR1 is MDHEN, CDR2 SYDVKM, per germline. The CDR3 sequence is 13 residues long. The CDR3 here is CASSLKPGVGYTF. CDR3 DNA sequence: TGTGCCAGCAGTTTAAAACCAGGGGTGGGCTACACCTTC.

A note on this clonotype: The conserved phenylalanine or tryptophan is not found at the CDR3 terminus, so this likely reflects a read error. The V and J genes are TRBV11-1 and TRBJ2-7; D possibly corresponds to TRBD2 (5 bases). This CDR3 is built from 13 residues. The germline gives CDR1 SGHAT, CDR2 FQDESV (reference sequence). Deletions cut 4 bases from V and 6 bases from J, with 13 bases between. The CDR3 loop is CASSSSRVGEQYL. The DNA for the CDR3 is TGTGCCAGCAGCTCCTCGCGGGTGGGCGAGCAGTACTTA.

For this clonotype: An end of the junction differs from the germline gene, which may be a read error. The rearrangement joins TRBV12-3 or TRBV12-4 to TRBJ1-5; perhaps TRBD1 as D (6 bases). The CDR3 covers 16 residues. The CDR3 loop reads CSSSRCRDTYHQPQHF. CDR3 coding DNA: TGTTCCAGCAGTCGATGCCGGGACACTTATCATCAGCCCCAGCATTTT.

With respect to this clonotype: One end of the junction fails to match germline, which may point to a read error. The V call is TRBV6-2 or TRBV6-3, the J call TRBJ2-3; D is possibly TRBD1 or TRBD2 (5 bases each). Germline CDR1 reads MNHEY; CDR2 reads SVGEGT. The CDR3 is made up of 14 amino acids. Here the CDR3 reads CVSNSGARPETQYF. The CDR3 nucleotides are TGTGTCAGCAACTCCGGGGCCCGCCCAGAAACGCAGTATTTT.

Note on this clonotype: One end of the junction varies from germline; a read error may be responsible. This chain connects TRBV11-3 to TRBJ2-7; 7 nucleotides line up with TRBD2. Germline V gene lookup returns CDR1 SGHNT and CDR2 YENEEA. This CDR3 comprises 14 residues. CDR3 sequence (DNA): TGTACCAGCAGTCCTGGAGAAGGGGACTACGAGCAATACTTC. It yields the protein CTSSPGEGDYEQYF.

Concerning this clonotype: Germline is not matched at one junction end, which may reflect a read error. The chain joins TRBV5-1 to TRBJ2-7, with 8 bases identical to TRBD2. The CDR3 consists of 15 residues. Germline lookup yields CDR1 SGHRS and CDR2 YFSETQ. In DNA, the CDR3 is TGCGCCAGCAACTTGGAGCTAGCGGGTGCCTACAAGCAGTACTTC. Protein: CASNLELAGAYKQYF.

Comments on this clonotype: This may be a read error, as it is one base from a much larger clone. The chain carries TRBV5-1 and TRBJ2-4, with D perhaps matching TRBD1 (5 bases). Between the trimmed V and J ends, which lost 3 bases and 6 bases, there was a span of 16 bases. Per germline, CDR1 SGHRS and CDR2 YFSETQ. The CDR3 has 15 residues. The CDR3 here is CASSSAPQDGNIQYF. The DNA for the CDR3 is TGCGCCAGCAGCTCGGCCCCACAGGATGGAAACATTCAGTACTTC.

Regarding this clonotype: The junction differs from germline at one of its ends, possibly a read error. CDR3 bases: TGCAGCGCTCTTACTAACGGGGCGAACAGCGGGGAGCCGTTTTTT. Its protein product is CSALTNGANSGEPFF. This chain connects TRBV29-1 to TRBJ2-2; 7 bases match TRBD2. This CDR3 is 15 amino acids long. CDR1 and CDR2 from the germline V gene are SQVTM and ANQGSEA.

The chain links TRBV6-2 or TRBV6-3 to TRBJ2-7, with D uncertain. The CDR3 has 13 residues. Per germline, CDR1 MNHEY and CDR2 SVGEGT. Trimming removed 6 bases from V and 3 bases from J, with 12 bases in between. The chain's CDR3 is CASSPYWFYEQYF. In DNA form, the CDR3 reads TGTGCCAGCAGCCCCTACTGGTTCTACGAGCAGTACTTC.

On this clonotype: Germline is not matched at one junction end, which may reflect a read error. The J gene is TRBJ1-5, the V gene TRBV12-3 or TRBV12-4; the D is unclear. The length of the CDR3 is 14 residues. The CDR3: CPSSFRLSNQPHHF. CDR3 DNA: TGTCCCAGCAGTTTTCGGCTAAGCAATCAGCCCCACCATTTT.

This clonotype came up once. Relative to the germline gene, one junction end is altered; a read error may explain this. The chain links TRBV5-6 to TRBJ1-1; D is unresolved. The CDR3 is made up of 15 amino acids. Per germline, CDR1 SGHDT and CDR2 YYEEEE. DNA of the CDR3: TGTGCCAGTAGCCCAGTGGGTAAAGTGAACACTGAAGCTCTCTTT. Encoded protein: CASSPVGKVNTEALF.

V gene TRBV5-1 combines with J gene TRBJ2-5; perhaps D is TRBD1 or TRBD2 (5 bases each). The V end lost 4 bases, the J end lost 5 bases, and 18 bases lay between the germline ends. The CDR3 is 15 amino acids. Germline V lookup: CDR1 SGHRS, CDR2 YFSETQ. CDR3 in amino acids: CASSPGTVGTETQYF. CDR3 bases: TGCGCCAGCAGCCCAGGGACGGTAGGAACCGAGACCCAGTACTTC.

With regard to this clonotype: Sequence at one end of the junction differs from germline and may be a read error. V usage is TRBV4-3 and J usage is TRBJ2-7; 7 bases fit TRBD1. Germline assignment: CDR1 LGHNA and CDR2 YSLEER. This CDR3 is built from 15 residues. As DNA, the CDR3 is TGCGTCAGCAGCCAAGATAGGGGGCCTGGAGACGAGCAGTACTTC. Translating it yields CVSSQDRGPGDEQYF.

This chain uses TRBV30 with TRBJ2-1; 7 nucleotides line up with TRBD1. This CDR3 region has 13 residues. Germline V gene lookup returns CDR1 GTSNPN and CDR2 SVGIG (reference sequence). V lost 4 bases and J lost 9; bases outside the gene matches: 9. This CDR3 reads CAWNVLSGGEQFF. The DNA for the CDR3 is TGTGCCTGGAATGTCCTGTCAGGGGGTGAGCAGTTCTTC.

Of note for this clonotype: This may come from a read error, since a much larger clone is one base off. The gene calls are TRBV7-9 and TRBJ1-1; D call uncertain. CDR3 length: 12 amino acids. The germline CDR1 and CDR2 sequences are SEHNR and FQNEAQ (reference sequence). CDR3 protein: CACRSDTNEAFF. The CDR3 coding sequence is TGTGCCTGCAGATCCGACACGAATGAAGCTTTCTTT.

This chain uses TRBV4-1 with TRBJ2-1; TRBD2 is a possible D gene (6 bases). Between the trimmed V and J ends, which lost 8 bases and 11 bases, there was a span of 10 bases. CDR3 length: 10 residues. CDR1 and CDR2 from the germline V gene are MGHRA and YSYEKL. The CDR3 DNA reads TGCGCCAGCGATGCGGGACAGCAGTTCTTC. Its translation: CASDAGQQFF.

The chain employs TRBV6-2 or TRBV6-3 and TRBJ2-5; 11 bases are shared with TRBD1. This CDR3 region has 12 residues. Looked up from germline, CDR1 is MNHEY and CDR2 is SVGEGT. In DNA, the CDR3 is TGTGTCATCCGGACAGGGGGCGAGACCCAGTACTTC. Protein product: CVIRTGGETQYF.

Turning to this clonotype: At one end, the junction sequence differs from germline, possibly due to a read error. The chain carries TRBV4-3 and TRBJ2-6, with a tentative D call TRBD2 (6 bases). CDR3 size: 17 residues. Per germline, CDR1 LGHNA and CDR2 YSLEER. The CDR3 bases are TGCGCCAGCAGCCAAGATAGGTCAGGGCGCGGGGCCAACATCCTGACTTTC. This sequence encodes CASSQDRSGRGANILTF.

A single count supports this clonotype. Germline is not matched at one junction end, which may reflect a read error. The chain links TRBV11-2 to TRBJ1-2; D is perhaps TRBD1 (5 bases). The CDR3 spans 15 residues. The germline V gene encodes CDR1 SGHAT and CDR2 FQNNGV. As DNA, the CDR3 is TGTGGCAGCAGGACGTGGGCAGGGTTGATCCCTGGCTACACCTTC. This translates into CGSRTWAGLIPGYTF.

The CDR3 sequence: CRGPSSLQETQYF. DNA of the CDR3: TGCAGGGGGCCTAGTAGTTTACAAGAGACCCAGTACTTC. The chain employs TRBV20-1 and TRBJ2-5; D possibly corresponds to TRBD1 (5 bases). Germline V gene data show CDR1 as DFQATT and CDR2 as SNEGSKA (reference sequence). This CDR3 region has 13 residues.

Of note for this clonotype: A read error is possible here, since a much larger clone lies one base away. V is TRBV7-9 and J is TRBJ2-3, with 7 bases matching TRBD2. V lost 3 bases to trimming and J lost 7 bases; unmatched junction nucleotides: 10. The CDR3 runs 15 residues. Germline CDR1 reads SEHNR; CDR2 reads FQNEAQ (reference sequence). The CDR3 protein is CASSFGGSGPYTQYF. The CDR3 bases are TGTGCCAGCAGCTTCGGCGGGAGCGGACCATATACGCAGTATTTT.

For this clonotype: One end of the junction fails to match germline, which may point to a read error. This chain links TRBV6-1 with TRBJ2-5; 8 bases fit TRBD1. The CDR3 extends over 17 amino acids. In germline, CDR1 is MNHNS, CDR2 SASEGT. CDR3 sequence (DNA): TGTGCCAGCGGTGAGTACGTCCCCGGACAGGGTCGTGAGAACCAGTACTTC. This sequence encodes CASGEYVPGQGRENQYF.

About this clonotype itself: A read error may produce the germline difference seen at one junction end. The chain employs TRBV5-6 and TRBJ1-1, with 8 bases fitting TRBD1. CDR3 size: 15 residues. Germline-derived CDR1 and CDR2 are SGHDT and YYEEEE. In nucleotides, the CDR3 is TGTGTCAGCAGATCCCTAGACAGGGGGAACACTGAAGCTTTCTTT. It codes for CVSRSLDRGNTEAFF.

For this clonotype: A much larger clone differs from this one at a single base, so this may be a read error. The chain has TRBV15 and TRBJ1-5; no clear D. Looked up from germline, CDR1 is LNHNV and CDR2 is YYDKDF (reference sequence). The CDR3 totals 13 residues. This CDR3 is CATSWAVNQPHHF. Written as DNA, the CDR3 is TGTGCCACCAGCTGGGCAGTTAATCAGCCCCACCATTTT.